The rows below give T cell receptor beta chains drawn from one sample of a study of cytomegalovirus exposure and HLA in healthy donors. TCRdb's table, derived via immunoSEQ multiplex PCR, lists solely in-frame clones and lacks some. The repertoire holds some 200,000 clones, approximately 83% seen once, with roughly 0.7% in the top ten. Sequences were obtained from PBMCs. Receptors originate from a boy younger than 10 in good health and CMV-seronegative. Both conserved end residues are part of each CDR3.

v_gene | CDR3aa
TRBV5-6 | CASRRTSGSDEQYF
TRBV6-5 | CASSPQGAASNEQFF
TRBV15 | CATSRGSGGQQETQYF
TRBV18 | CASSPPRTEPDYGYTF
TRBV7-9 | CASAAVPGEPSGYTF
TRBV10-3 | CAISGGTAISGNTIYF
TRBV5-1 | CASSSSGTSTDTQYF
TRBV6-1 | CASSERGTGGTEAFF
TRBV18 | CASSPRAGQGNTEAFF
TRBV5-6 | CASSLVLAGGTDTQYF
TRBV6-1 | CASNQQGTMNTEAFF
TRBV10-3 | CAIGTSGGAGEDTQYF
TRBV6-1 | CASSEASGTGELFF
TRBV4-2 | CASSPSSGTNEKLFF
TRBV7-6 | CASSSTGVNTEAFF
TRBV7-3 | CASGRDRDTEAFF
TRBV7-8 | CASRSRRGGTDTQYF
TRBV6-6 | CASSSDRFEKLFF
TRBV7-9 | CASSLMPGQPSYGYTF
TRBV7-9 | CASLGSTGELFF
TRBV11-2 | CASSLQGLNTEAFF
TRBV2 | CASLRGGQETQYF
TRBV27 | CASSLGWGGRFGELFF
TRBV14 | CASSQTTRWDRSSNTEAFF
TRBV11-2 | CASSLARLAGTTDTQYF
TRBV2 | CASRGDIYEQYF
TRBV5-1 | CASSLYGVNEKLFF
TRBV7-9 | CASSPSGSSYNEQFF
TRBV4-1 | CASSQDRGIGEQYF
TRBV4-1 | CASSPGEQNSPLHF
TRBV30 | CAWSPGNSNQPQHF
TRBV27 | CASSLGLGYNEQFF
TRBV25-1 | CASSEDRAGSYEQYF
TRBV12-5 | CASGDEGSFSDEQYF
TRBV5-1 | CASSLGTGDYGYTF
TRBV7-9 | CSSAGTGDEQYF
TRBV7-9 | CASSLVGQEQFF
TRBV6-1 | CASMLTVGYGYTF
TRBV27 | CASSLSLSVNTEAFF
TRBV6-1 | CASRDRGHNSPLHF
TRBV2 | CASSVDRGRGQPQHF
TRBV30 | CAWVRTGKETQYF
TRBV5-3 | CARSFPGQGTYEQYF
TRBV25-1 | CASSESDTYEQYF
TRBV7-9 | CASSEAGGSSGANVLTF
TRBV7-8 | CASSLASGGSYGYTF
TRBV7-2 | CASSLELHRSGYTF
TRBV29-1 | CSAGASGSWEQYF